The 2 T cell receptor beta chains below come from one sample, sequenced in a study of cytomegalovirus exposure and HLA in healthy donors. The repertoire was sequenced with immunoSEQ multiplex PCR; TCRdb's copy has only in-frame clones and lacks some. In the table there are some 200,000 clones, around nine tenths of which are singletons. Sequencing was performed on PBMCs. The receptors stem from a man younger than 40 in good health and CMV-seropositive.

This clone is a singleton in its sample. The CDR3 coding sequence is TGTGCCAGCACCGGGACGGTAAATTCACCCCTCCACTTT. Translating it yields CASTGTVNSPLHF. This sequence joins TRBV2 and TRBJ1-6, with a tentative D call TRBD1 (5 bases). Germline V gene lookup returns CDR1 SNHLY and CDR2 FYNNEI. This CDR3 spans 13 amino acids. V gave up 7 bases and J gave up 7 bases, with 11 bases separating them.

The V and J genes are TRBV28 and TRBJ2-7; 7 bases are a match to TRBD2. The V segment lost 7 bases and the J segment 3 bases; nucleotides outside the gene matches: 15. CDR3 length: 16 amino acids. Germline loops: CDR1 MDHEN, CDR2 SYDVKM. CDR3: CASNRGMGEGVYEQYF. The CDR3 nucleotides read TGTGCCAGCAACCGGGGCATGGGGGAGGGTGTCTACGAGCAGTACTTC.